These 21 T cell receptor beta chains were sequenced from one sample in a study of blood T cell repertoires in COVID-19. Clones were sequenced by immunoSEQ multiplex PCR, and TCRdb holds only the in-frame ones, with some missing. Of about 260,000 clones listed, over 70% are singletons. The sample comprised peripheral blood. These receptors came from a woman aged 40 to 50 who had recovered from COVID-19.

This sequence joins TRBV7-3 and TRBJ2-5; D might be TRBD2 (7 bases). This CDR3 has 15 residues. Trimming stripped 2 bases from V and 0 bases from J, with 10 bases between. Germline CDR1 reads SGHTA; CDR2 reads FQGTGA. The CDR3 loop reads CASSLEGGHQETQYF. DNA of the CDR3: TGTGCCAGCAGCTTAGAGGGGGGGCACCAAGAGACCCAGTACTTC.

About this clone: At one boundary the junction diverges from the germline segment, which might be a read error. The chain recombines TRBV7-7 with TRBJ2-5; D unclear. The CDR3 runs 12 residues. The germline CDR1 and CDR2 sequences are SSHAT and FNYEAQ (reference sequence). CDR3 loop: CASSPDQETQYF. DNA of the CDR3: TGTGCTAGCAGCCCTGATCAGGAGACCCAGTACTTC.

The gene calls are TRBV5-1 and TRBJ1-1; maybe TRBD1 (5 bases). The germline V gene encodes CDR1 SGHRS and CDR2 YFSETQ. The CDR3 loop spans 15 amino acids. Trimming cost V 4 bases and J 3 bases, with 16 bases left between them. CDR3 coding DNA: TGCGCCAGCAGCGGAGGGGCCGGGGATGACACTGAAGCTTTCTTT. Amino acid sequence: CASSGGAGDDTEAFF. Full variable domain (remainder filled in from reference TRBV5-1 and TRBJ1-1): KAGVTQTPRYLIKTRGQQVTLSCSPISGHRSVSWYQQTPGQGLQFLFEYFSETQRNKGNFPGRFSGRQFSNSRSEMNVSTLELGDSALYLCASSGGAGDDTEAFFGQGTRLTVV.

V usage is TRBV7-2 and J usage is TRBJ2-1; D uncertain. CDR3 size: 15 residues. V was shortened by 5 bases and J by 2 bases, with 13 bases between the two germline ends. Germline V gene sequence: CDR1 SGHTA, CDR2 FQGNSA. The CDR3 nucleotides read TGTGCCAGCAGCAAAGACGGAGTAACCTACAATGAGCAGTTCTTC. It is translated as CASSKDGVTYNEQFF.

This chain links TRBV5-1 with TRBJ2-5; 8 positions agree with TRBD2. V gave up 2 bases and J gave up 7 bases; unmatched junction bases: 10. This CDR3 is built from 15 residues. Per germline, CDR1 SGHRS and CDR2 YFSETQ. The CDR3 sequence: CASSFASGPDGTQYF. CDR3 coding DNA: TGCGCCAGCAGCTTTGCTAGCGGGCCCGACGGGACCCAGTACTTC. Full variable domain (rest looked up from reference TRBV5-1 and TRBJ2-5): KAGVTQTPRYLIKTRGQQVTLSCSPISGHRSVSWYQQTPGQGLQFLFEYFSETQRNKGNFPGRFSGRQFSNSRSEMNVSTLELGDSALYLCASSFASGPDGTQYFGPGTRLLVL.

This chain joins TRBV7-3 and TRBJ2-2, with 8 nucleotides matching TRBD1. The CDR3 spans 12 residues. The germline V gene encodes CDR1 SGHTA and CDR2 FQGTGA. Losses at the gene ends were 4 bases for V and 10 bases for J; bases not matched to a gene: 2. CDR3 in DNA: TGTGCCAGCAGCTCACAGGGGGAGGAGCTGTTTTTT. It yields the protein CASSSQGEELFF.

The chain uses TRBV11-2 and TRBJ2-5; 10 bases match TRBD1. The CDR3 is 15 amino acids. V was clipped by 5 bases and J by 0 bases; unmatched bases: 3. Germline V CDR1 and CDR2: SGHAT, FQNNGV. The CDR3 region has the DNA TGTGCCAGCAGCCAGGGACAGGGGTACCAAGAGACCCAGTACTTC. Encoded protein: CASSQGQGYQETQYF.

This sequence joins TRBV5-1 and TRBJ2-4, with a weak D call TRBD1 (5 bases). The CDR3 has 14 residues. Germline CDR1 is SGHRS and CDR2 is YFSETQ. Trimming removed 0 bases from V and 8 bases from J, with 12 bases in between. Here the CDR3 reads CASSLEGREDIQYF. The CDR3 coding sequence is TGCGCCAGCAGCTTGGAAGGCAGGGAAGACATTCAGTACTTC.

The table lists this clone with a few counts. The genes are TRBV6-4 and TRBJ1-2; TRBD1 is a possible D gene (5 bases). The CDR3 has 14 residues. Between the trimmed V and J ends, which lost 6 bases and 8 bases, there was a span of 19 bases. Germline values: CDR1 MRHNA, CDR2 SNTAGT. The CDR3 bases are TGTGCCAGCAGAGCGACAGCCTTGGAAGGGGGCTACACCTTC. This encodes CASRATALEGGYTF.

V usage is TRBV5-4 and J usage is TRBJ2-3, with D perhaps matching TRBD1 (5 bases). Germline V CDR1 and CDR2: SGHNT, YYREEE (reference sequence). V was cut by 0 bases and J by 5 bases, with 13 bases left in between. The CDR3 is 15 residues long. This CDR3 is CASSLAGKPRDTQYF. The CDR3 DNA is TGTGCCAGCAGCTTGGCAGGGAAGCCTAGAGATACGCAGTATTTT.

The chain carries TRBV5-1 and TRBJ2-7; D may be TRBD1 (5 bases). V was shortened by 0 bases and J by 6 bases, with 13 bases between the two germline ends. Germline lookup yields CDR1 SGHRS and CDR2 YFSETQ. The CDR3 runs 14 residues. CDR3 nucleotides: TGCGCCAGCAGCTTGGCAGGGCAGGTTGGCGAGCAGTACTTC. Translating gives CASSLAGQVGEQYF.

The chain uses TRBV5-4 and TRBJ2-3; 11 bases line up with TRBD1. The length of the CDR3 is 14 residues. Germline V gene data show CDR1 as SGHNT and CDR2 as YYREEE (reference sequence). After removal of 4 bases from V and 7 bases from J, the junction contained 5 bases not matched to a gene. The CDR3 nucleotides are TGTGCCAGCAGCAAGGACAGGGGGCTATATACGCAGTATTTT. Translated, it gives CASSKDRGLYTQYF. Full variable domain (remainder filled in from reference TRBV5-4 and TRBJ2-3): ETGVTQSPTHLIKTRGQQVTLRCSSQSGHNTVSWYQQALGQGPQFIFQYYREEENGRGNFPPRFSGLQFPNYSSELNVNALELDDSALYLCASSKDRGLYTQYFGPGTRLTVL.

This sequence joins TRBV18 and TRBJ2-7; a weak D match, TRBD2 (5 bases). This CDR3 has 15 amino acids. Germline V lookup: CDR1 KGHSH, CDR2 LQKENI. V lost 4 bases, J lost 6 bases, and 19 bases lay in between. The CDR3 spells CASSRGLPSSGEQYF. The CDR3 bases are TGTGCCAGCTCACGAGGGCTTCCGTCTAGTGGCGAGCAGTACTTC.

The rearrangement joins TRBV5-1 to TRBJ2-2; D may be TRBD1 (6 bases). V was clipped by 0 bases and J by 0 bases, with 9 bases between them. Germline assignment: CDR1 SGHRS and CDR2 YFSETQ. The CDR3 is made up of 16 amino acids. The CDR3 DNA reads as TGCGCCAGCAGCTTGGGGACAGACCCGAACACCGGGGAGCTGTTTTTT. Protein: CASSLGTDPNTGELFF.

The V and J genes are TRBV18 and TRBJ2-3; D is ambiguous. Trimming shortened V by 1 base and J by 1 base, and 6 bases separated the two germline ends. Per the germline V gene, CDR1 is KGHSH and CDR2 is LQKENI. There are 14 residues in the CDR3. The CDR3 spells CASSPRAGTDTQYF. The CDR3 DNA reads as TGTGCCAGCTCACCACGCGCGGGCACAGATACGCAGTATTTT.

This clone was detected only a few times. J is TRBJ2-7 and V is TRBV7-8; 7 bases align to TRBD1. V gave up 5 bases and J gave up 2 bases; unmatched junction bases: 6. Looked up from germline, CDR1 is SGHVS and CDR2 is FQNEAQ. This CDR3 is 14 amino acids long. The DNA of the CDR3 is TGTGCCAGCAGCCTCGGGACAGTCACCTACGAGCAGTACTTC. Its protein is CASSLGTVTYEQYF.

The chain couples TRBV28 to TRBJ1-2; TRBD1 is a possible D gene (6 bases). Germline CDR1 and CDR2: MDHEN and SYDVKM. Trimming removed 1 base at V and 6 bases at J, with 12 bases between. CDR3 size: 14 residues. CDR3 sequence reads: CASSLYVQGDGYTF. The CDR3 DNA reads TGTGCCAGCAGTTTATATGTACAGGGCGATGGCTACACCTTC.

CDR3 residues: CASSHTSGGGPYEQYF. The CDR3, as DNA: TGCGCCAGCAGCCATACTAGCGGGGGCGGACCCTACGAGCAGTACTTC. This sequence joins TRBV4-3 and TRBJ2-7, with 11 bases matching TRBD2. The V gene's germline CDR1 is LGHNA and CDR2 YSLEER. With 3 bases clipped from V and 2 bases from J, the junction kept 6 bases outside the gene matches. The CDR3 totals 16 residues.

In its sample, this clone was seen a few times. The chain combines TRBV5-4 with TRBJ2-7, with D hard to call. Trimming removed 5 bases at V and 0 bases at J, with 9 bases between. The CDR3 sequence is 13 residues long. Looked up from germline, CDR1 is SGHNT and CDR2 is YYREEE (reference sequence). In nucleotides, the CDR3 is TGTGCCAGCAGGGCCCACAGCTCCTACGAGCAGTACTTC. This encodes CASRAHSSYEQYF.

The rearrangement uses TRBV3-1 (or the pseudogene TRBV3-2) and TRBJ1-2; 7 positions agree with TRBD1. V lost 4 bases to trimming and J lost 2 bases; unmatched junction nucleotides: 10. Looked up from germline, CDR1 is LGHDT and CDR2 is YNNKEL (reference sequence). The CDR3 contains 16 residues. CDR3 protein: CASSPPVWTGNYGYTF. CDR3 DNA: TGTGCCAGCAGCCCGCCGGTTTGGACAGGCAACTATGGCTACACCTTC.

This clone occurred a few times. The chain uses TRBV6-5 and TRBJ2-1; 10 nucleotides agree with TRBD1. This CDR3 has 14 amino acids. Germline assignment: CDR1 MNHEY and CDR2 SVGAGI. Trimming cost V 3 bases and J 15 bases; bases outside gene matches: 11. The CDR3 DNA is TGTGCCAGCAGTTATGGGCATTCCGGGACAGGGGTGTTCTTC. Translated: CASSYGHSGTGVFF.